Sequencing of this T cell receptor (beta chain) was carried out in a study of metastatic and nonmetastatic thyroid tumors. At the level of the study: Patients with malignant and benign thyroid disease provided blood and tumor or nodule tissue, whose repertoires were compared. Findings and limits, study-wide: Malignant tumors reportedly showed significantly higher TCR beta diversity than benign nodules in both blood and tumor.

Ahead of thyroid surgery, no patient had received treatment of any kind. On this clone itself: The antigen remains unidentified.

Original handling: The study's classifier, a distant-metastasis tool for papillary thyroid cancer, was built using CDR3 differences across clinicopathological groups. TCRdb re-analyzed the PCR reads using MiXCR. For this entry, the V and J calls and clone size follow TCRdb and not the study's own pipeline. The table records under 9,500 clones, roughly 24% of them present only once. Per germline, CDR1 MNHNS and CDR2 SASEGT. This CDR3 comprises 14 residues. V dropped 5 bases and J dropped 5 bases, with 15 bases sitting between them. The J gene is TRBJ1-2, the V gene TRBV6-1, with D perhaps TRBD1 (5 bases). Sequenced: tumor tissue. This TCR derives from a female donor with papillary thyroid cancer or a benign thyroid nodule (not recorded which). Some clones in this sample may be carry-over from other donors' samples. For the CDR3, the DNA is TGTGCCAGCAGTAGTAGCAGGGAAAGATATGGCTACACCTTC. Translated: CASSSSRERYGYTF.